The 21 T cell receptor beta chains below all came from one sample that was sequenced in a study of vaccination and CD4 T cells after COVID-19. The treatment: roughly ten-day PBMC culture with coronavirus spike peptide pools or control peptides (ViraFEST assay). Their specific antigens are unknown. An Oncomine TCR Beta short-read assay was used to sequence the DNA from cultured CD4+ T cells. Each CDR3 protein gets one entry after TCRdb re-called the PCR reads with MiXCR. The sample includes 12,000 or so distinct CDR3 sequences, roughly 80% of them seen just once. The source material was CD4+ T cells from blood, cultured in vitro. These receptor sequences come from a human donor who had recovered from COVID-19.

The J gene is TRBJ1-5, the V gene TRBV6-1; 7 bases map to TRBD1. The CDR3 is made up of 14 amino acids. Germline CDR1 reads MNHNS; CDR2 reads SASEGT. Trimming cost V 8 bases and J 11 bases; bases outside gene matches: 15. In DNA, the CDR3 is TGTGCCAGCGTTAGGGACAGCCTAAAGTCCGCCCAGCATTTT. This gives the protein CASVRDSLKSAQHF.

The gene calls are TRBV2 and TRBJ2-5; 9 bases agree with TRBD2. Per germline, CDR1 SNHLY and CDR2 FYNNEI. Trimming took 4 bases from V and 5 from J; bases not matched to a gene: 11. The length of the CDR3 is 16 residues. This CDR3 reads CASSGLSGRGSETQYF. The DNA for the CDR3 is TGTGCCAGCAGTGGTCTTAGCGGGAGAGGGAGCGAGACCCAGTACTTC.

J is TRBJ2-7 and V is TRBV5-4; 10 nucleotides agree with TRBD2. The V gene end was trimmed by 4 bases and the J gene end by 5 bases; junction bases not matched to a gene: 9. The CDR3 covers 15 residues. The germline gives CDR1 SGHNT, CDR2 YYREEE (reference sequence). CDR3 sequence: CASSRPLAGAHEQYF. The CDR3 region has the DNA TGTGCCAGCAGCCGACCTCTAGCGGGAGCCCACGAGCAGTACTTC.

V usage is TRBV20-1 and J usage is TRBJ2-7; D is perhaps TRBD1 (6 bases). From germline, CDR1 is DFQATT and CDR2 SNEGSKA (reference sequence). The CDR3 extends over 14 amino acids. V lost 5 bases, J lost 1 base, and 15 bases lay in between. The chain's CDR3 is CSAYDRIKSYEQYF. The DNA for the CDR3 is TGCAGTGCTTATGACAGGATAAAATCCTACGAGCAGTACTTC.

There are a few counts of this clonotype. The V and J genes are TRBV6-5 and TRBJ1-1; D not resolved. The CDR3 loop spans 14 amino acids. Germline CDR1 and CDR2: MNHEY and SVGAGI. Between the trimmed V and J ends, which lost 1 base and 1 base, there was a span of 7 bases. In nucleotides, the CDR3 is TGTGCCAGCAGTTACTTTCGGGAGAACACTGAAGCTTTCTTT. Translating gives CASSYFRENTEAFF.

The V gene is TRBV19, the J gene TRBJ1-1, with D perhaps matching TRBD1 (6 bases). This CDR3 is built from 15 residues. V was trimmed by 4 bases and J by 1 base, leaving 13 bases between them. Per germline, CDR1 LNHDA and CDR2 SQIVND (reference sequence). This chain's CDR3 is CASSRGRTGNTEAFF. CDR3 coding DNA: TGTGCCAGTAGTAGGGGGCGGACGGGGAACACTGAAGCTTTCTTT. The entire variable domain, with the rest obtained from reference TRBV19 and TRBJ1-1, is as follows: DGGITQSPKYLFRKEGQNVTLSCEQNLNHDAMYWYRQDPGQGLRLIYYSQIVNDFQKGDIAEGYSVSREKKESFPLTVTSAQKNPTAFYLCASSRGRTGNTEAFFGQGTRLTVV.

V and J are TRBV20-1 and TRBJ2-1; TRBD2 agrees at 8 bases. Trimming at V came to 3 bases and at J to 6 bases, leaving 4 bases not matched to a gene. This CDR3 spans 13 amino acids. The germline gives CDR1 DFQATT, CDR2 SNEGSKA (reference sequence). CDR3 sequence reads: CSASRTSSNEQFF. CDR3 sequence (DNA): TGCAGTGCTAGCAGGACTAGCTCCAATGAGCAGTTCTTC.

The rearrangement uses TRBV6-1 and TRBJ1-1; the D gene is possibly TRBD1 (5 bases). The CDR3 totals 13 residues. Germline values: CDR1 MNHNS, CDR2 SASEGT. V lost 9 bases and J 2 bases, leaving 13 bases between the germline ends. This CDR3 is CASHPGANTEAFF. The CDR3 DNA reads TGTGCCAGTCACCCCGGGGCCAACACTGAAGCTTTCTTT.

A remark on this clonotype: Germline is not matched at one junction end, which may reflect a read error. The genes are TRBV6-5 and TRBJ2-1, with 7 bases identical to TRBD2. The CDR3 runs to 14 residues. Germline CDR1 reads MNHEY; CDR2 reads SVGAGI. CDR3 DNA sequence: TGTGCCAGCAGTTACTCGGGAGACGGGAGGCCTACTTCGTTC. Protein product: CASSYSGDGRPTSF.

This chain links TRBV20-1 with TRBJ1-5; 7 positions agree with TRBD1. The CDR3 has 12 residues. V dropped 4 bases and J dropped 15; count of bases not matched to a gene: 12. Germline V gene data show CDR1 as DFQATT and CDR2 as SNEGSKA (reference sequence). The CDR3 DNA reads TGCAGTGCTAAGAGGAGGGGGCAAGGCGGGCATTTT. It yields the protein CSAKRRGQGGHF.

The chain has TRBV4-3 and TRBJ2-7, with 12 bases fitting TRBD2. Germline V gives CDR1 LGHNA, CDR2 YSLEER. Trimming cost V 1 base and J 4 bases; bases outside gene matches: 5. The CDR3 is made up of 16 amino acids. CDR3 nucleotides: TGCGCCAGCAGCCAAGCTACTAGCGGGAGGTCGTACGAGCAGTACTTC. It encodes CASSQATSGRSYEQYF.

The V and J genes are TRBV6-2 or TRBV6-3 and TRBJ1-6, with 7 bases matching TRBD1. Germline CDR1 is MNHEY and CDR2 is SVGEGT. The length of the CDR3 is 16 residues. V gave up 6 bases and J gave up 8 bases; unmatched junction bases: 13. CDR3 coding DNA: TGTGCCAGCAGCTCCTATCTTGGGACAGTTGATTCACCCCTCCACTTT. As protein: CASSSYLGTVDSPLHF.

The genes are TRBV28 and TRBJ1-5, with D possibly matching TRBD1 (5 bases). Between the trimmed V and J ends, which lost 2 bases and 2 bases, there was a span of 19 bases. The germline gives CDR1 MDHEN, CDR2 SYDVKM. This CDR3 contains 18 residues. CDR3 DNA: TGTGCCAGCAGTTTACCCGACCGTCGGCGCAGGGGCAATCAGCCCCAGCATTTT. This translates into CASSLPDRRRRGNQPQHF. Filled out from reference TRBV28 and TRBJ1-5, the complete variable domain reads DVKVTQSSRYLVKRTGEKVFLECVQDMDHENMFWYRQDPGLGLRLIYFSYDVKMKEKGDIPEGYSVSREKKERFSLILESASTNQTSMYLCASSLPDRRRRGNQPQHFGDGTRLSIL.

The chain carries TRBV20-1 and TRBJ1-2; no firm D call. The CDR3 runs to 11 residues. Germline-derived CDR1 and CDR2 are DFQATT and SNEGSKA (reference sequence). The CDR3: CSTSQLYGYTF. CDR3 DNA: TGCAGCACTTCCCAGCTCTATGGCTACACCTTC.

The chain links TRBV7-8 to TRBJ1-4, with a tentative D call TRBD1 (6 bases). Per the germline V gene, CDR1 is SGHVS and CDR2 is FQNEAQ. Trimming removed 7 bases at V and 11 bases at J, with 14 bases between. The CDR3 spans 12 residues. The CDR3 here is CASTSGTGKLFF. As DNA, the CDR3 is TGTGCCAGCACTTCCGGAACAGGGAAACTGTTTTTT.

This chain uses TRBV20-1 with TRBJ2-6; TRBD1 is a possible D gene (5 bases). The CDR3 sequence is 15 residues long. The V end lost 6 bases, the J end lost 0 bases, and 12 bases lay between the germline ends. Germline V gene sequence: CDR1 DFQATT, CDR2 SNEGSKA (reference sequence). CDR3 amino acids: CSAPGQPSGANVLTF. CDR3 nucleotides: TGCAGTGCGCCAGGGCAACCCTCTGGGGCCAACGTCCTGACTTTC.

This rearrangement joins TRBV12-3 or TRBV12-4 to TRBJ2-1; 9 bases line up with TRBD2. The V and J ends lost 2 bases and 4 bases, in that order; junction bases with no gene match: 15. The CDR3 covers 19 residues. The CDR3 nucleotides are TGTGCCAGCAGTTTATATGCGGGAGGGGGCCAGGGGGGATACAATGAGCAGTTCTTC. Translating it yields CASSLYAGGGQGGYNEQFF.

The chain links TRBV7-2 to TRBJ2-7; 16 bases match TRBD2. Germline CDR1 is SGHTA and CDR2 is FQGNSA. The CDR3 covers 15 residues. V was pared by 5 bases and J by 9 bases, with 7 bases of the junction left unmatched. The CDR3: CASSMGLAGGTGQYF. In nucleotides, the CDR3 is TGTGCCAGCAGCATGGGACTAGCGGGAGGGACGGGGCAGTACTTC. Full variable domain (rest looked up from reference TRBV7-2 and TRBJ2-7): GAGVSQSPSNKVTEKGKDVELRCDPISGHTALYWYRQSLGQGLEFLIYFQGNSAPDKSGLPSDRFSAERTGGSVSTLTIQRTQQEDSAVYLCASSMGLAGGTGQYFGPGTRLTVT.

The genes are TRBV27 and TRBJ1-1; D may be TRBD1 (5 bases). V was pared by 2 bases and J by 0 bases, with 13 bases between. The germline V gene has CDR1 MNHEY and CDR2 SMNVEV (reference sequence). This CDR3 comprises 16 residues. CDR3 sequence: CASSLRPGNMNTEAFF. DNA for the CDR3: TGTGCCAGCAGTTTACGACCAGGGAATATGAACACTGAAGCTTTCTTT.

CDR3 sequence: CASLTPGGDGYTF. The CDR3 DNA is TGCGCCAGCCTCACACCGGGGGGCGATGGCTACACCTTC. The V and J genes are TRBV5-1 and TRBJ1-2; maybe TRBD1 (6 bases). Between the trimmed V and J ends, which lost 7 bases and 6 bases, there was a span of 16 bases. The CDR3 is made up of 13 amino acids. CDR1 SGHRS and CDR2 YFSETQ come from the germline V gene.

This clonotype was recorded a few times. The genes are TRBV28 and TRBJ1-5; D gene uncertain. V was clipped by 5 bases and J by 3 bases, with 5 bases between them. CDR3 length equals 12 residues. Germline V gene sequence: CDR1 MDHEN, CDR2 SYDVKM. The CDR3 here is CASSPHNQPQHF. CDR3 nucleotide sequence: TGTGCCAGCAGTCCCCACAATCAGCCCCAGCATTTT.